This T cell receptor beta chain is from a study of cytomegalovirus exposure and HLA in healthy donors. The PCR was carried out with 60 Vbeta primers and 13 Jbeta primers. Generated by immunoSEQ multiplex PCR, the TCRdb table keeps only in-frame clones and is missing some. The table lists approximately 160,000 clones, under 85% of them singletons. General study points: Reports indicate that TCR beta sequences accurately predicted the HLA-A and HLA-B alleles of most subjects.

This clone was observed a handful of times. The antigen remains undetermined. Germline-derived CDR1 and CDR2 are ENHRY and SYGVKD. V was clipped by 4 bases and J by 4 bases; unmatched bases: 9. The CDR3 has 15 residues. The sequenced sample consisted of PBMCs. The V call is TRBV10-3, the J call TRBJ1-1; 7 positions agree with TRBD1. The sequence was obtained from a woman aged 25 to 39 in good health and CMV-seronegative. CDR3 sequence (DNA): TGTGCCATCAGTGCACCGAGCAGGGGGGCCACTGAAGCTTTCTTT. It yields the protein CAISAPSRGATEAFF.